This T cell receptor beta chain was found in a study of post-analysis software for immune sequencing data. Points from the study as a whole: When patients were compared with controls, 5 or 6 TRBV segments were more frequent, TRBV5-6, TRBV5-1 and TRBV20-1 among them.

Tagging with unique molecular identifiers was a feature of the TCR beta cDNA libraries. One entry per CDR3 protein results from TCRdb running MiXCR on the PCR reads. The sample records about 770,000 distinct CDR3 sequences, 40% to 55% being singletons. After removal of 2 bases from V and 8 bases from J, the junction contained 10 bases not matched to a gene. Looked up from germline, CDR1 is SGHRS and CDR2 is YFSETQ. The length of the CDR3 is 16 residues. With regard to this clonotype: Its antigen remains unidentified.

The clonotype was recovered from a girl under 18 with multiple sclerosis. The chain employs TRBV5-1 and TRBJ2-1, with 10 bases lining up with TRBD2. Sequencing input: blood. DNA for the CDR3: TGCGCCAGCAGCTTCTCTAGCGGGAGCCTCTTCGATGAGCAGTTCTTC. Its translation: CASSFSSGSLFDEQFF.